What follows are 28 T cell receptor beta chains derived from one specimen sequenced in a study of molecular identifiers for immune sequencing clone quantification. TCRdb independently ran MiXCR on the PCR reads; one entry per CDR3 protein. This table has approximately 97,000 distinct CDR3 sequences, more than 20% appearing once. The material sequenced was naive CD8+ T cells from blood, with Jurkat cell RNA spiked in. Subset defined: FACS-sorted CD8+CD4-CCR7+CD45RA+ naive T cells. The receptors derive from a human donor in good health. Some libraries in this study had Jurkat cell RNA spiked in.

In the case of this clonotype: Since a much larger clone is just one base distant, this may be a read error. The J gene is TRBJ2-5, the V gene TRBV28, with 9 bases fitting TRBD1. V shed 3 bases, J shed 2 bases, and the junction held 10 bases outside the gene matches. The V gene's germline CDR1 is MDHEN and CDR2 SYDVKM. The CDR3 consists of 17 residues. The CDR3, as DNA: TGTGCCAGCAGTTTCATCGGCGGACAGGGGCAGCAAGAGACCCAGTACTTC. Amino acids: CASSFIGGQGQQETQYF.

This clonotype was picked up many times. CDR3 in DNA: TGTGCCATCAGTGAGTCAGTGGGAATGGGGGCTTTCTTT. Amino acid sequence: CAISESVGMGAFF. The J gene is TRBJ1-1, the V gene TRBV10-3, with D uncertain. The CDR3 is 13 residues long. Trimming removed 0 bases from V and 11 bases from J, with 13 bases in between. Per the germline V gene, CDR1 is ENHRY and CDR2 is SYGVKD.

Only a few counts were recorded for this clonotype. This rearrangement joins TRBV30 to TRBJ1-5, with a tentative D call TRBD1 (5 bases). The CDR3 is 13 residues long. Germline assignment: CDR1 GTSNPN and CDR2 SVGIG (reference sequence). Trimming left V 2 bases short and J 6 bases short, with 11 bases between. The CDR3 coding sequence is TGTGCCTGGAGTCCCGGGGCGGGTCAGCCCCAGCATTTT. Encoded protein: CAWSPGAGQPQHF.

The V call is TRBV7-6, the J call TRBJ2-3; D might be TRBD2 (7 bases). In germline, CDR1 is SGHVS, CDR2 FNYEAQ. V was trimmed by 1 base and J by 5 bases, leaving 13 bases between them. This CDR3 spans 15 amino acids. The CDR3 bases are TGTGCCAGCAGCTTAGAGTGGGGGGGCGTAGATACGCAGTATTTT. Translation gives CASSLEWGGVDTQYF.

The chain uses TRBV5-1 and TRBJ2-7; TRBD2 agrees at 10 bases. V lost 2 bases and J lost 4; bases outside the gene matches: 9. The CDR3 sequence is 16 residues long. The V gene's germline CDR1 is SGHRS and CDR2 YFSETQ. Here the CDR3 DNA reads TGCGCCAGCAGCTTTTCCAGTCAGCGGGGGGGTTACGAGCAGTACGTC. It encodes CASSFSSQRGGYEQYV.

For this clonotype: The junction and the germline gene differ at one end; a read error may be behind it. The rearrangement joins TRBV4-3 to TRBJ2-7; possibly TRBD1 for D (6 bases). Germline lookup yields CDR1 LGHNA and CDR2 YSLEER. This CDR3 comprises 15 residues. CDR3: CASCHLTGPVGEQYF. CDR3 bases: TGCGCCAGCTGCCACCTGACAGGACCGGTTGGCGAGCAGTACTTC.

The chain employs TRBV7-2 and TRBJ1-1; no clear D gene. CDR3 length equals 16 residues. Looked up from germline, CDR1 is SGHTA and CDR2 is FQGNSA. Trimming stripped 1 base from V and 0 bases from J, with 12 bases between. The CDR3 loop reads CASSLEAGSLNTEAFF. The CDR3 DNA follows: TGTGCCAGCAGCTTAGAGGCAGGCAGCTTGAACACTGAAGCTTTCTTT.

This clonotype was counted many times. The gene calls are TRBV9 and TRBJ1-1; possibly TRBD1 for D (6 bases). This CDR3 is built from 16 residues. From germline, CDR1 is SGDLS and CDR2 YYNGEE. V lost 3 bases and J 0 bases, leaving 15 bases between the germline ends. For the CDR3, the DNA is TGTGCCAGCAGCGAGGGCCCAGGGGACCTGAACACTGAAGCTTTCTTT. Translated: CASSEGPGDLNTEAFF.

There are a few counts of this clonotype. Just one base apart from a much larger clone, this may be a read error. The CDR3 nucleotides are TGCGCCAGCAGCCAAGAATCGTACCAAGAGCCCCAGTACTTC. Protein: CASSQESYQEPQYF. The V gene is TRBV4-1, the J gene TRBJ2-5; D call uncertain. Germline values: CDR1 MGHRA, CDR2 YSYEKL. This CDR3 spans 14 amino acids.

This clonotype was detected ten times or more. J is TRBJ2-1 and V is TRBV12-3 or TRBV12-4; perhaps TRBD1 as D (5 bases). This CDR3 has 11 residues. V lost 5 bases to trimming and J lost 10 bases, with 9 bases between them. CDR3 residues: CASSPGFEQFF. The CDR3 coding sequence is TGTGCCAGCAGTCCAGGGTTCGAGCAGTTCTTC.

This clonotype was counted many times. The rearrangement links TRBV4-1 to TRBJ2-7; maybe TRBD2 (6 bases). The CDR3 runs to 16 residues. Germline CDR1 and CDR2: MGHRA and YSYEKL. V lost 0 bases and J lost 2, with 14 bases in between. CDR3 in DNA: TGCGCCAGCAGCCAAGAGGCGGGGAACCCTACCTACGAGCAGTACTTC. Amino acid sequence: CASSQEAGNPTYEQYF.

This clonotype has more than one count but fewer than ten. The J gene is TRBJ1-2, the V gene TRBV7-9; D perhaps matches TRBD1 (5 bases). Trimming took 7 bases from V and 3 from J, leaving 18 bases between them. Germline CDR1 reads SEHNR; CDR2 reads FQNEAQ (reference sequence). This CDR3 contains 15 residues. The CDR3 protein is CASTWKGGVHYGYTF. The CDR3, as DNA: TGTGCCAGCACCTGGAAGGGAGGGGTTCACTATGGCTACACCTTC.

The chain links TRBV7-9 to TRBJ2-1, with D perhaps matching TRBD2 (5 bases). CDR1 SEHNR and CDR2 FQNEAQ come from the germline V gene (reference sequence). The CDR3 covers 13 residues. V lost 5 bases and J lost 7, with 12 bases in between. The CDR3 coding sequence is TGTGCCAGCAGCCATACTAGGGAGAATGAGCAGTTCTTC. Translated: CASSHTRENEQFF.

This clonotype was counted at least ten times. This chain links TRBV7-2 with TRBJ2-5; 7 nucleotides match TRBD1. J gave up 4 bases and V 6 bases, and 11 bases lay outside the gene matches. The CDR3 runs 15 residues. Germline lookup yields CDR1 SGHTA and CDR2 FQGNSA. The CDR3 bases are TGTGCCAGCAGAGATCACAGGGGCCGCCGAGAGACCCAGTACTTC. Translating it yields CASRDHRGRRETQYF.

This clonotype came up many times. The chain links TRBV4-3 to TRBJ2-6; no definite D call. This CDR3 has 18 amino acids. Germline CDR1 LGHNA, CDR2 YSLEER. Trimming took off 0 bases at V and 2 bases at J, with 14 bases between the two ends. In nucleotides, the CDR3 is TGCGCCAGCAGCCAAGATAATCACCTGGGTCCTGGGGCCAACGTCCTGACTTTC. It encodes CASSQDNHLGPGANVLTF.

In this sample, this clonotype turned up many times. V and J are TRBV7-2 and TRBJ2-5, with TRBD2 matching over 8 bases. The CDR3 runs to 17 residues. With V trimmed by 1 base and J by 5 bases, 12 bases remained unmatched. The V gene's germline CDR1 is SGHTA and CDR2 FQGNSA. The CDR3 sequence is CASSLEVVSGARETQYF. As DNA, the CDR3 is TGTGCCAGCAGCTTAGAAGTGGTTAGCGGGGCACGGGAGACCCAGTACTTC.

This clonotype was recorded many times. CDR3 sequence: CASSQDDREGTEAFF. In nucleotides, the CDR3 is TGCGCCAGCAGCCAGGACGACAGGGAAGGGACTGAAGCTTTCTTT. This rearrangement joins TRBV4-1 to TRBJ1-1; 7 bases line up with TRBD1. Unmatched junction bases numbered 9, after V lost 3 bases and J lost 5 bases. The CDR3 extends over 15 amino acids. Germline CDR1 is MGHRA and CDR2 is YSYEKL.

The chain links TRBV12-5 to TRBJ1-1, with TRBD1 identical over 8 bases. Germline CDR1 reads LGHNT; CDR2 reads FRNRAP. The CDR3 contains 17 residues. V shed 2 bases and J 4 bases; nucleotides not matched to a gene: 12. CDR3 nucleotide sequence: TGTGCTAGTGGTTTGCATTTGACAGGGGCATGGGGCACTGAAGCTTTCTTT. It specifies CASGLHLTGAWGTEAFF.

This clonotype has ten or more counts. CDR3 coding DNA: TGCGCCAGCAGCCAAGAATTAGCCGCAGATACGCAGTATTTT. Protein: CASSQELAADTQYF. V is TRBV4-3 and J is TRBJ2-3; D gene ambiguous. Germline V lookup: CDR1 LGHNA, CDR2 YSLEER. Trimming left V 0 bases short and J 4 bases short, with 8 bases between. This CDR3 comprises 14 residues.

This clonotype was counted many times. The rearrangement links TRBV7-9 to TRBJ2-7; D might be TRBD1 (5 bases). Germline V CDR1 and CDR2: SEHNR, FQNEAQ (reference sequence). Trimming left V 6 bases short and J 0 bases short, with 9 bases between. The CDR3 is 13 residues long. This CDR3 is CASRQAHSYEQYF. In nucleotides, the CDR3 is TGTGCCAGCAGACAGGCCCACTCCTACGAGCAGTACTTC. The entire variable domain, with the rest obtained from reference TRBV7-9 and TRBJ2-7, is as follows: DTGVSQNPRHKITKRGQNVTFRCDPISEHNRLYWYRQTLGQGPEFLTYFQNEAQLEKSRLLSDRFSAERPKGSFSTLEIQRTEQGDSAMYLCASRQAHSYEQYFGPGTRLTVT.

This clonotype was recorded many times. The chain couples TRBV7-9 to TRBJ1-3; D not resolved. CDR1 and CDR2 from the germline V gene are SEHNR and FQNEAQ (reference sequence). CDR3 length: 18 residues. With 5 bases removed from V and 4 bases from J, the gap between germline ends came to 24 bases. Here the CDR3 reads CASSRTILDQVGGNTIYF. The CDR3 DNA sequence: TGTGCCAGCAGCCGAACGATACTTGATCAGGTCGGCGGAAACACCATATATTTT.

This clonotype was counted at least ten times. The CDR3 region is CASSSRDSPLHF. CDR3 sequence (DNA): TGTGCCAGCAGTTCAAGGGACTCACCCCTCCACTTT. The rearrangement links TRBV27 to TRBJ1-6, with D tentatively TRBD1 (5 bases). The V and J ends lost 4 bases and 10 bases respectively, with 8 bases between them. CDR1 is MNHEY and CDR2 is SMNVEV in the germline V gene (reference sequence). The CDR3 is made up of 12 amino acids.

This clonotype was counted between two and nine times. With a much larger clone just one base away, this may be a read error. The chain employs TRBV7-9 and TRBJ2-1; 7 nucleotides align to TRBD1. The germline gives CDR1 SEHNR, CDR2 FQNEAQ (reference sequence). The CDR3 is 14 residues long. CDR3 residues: CASSVRQGYNGQFF. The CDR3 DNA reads TGTGCCAGCAGCGTACGACAGGGTTACAATGGGCAGTTCTTC.

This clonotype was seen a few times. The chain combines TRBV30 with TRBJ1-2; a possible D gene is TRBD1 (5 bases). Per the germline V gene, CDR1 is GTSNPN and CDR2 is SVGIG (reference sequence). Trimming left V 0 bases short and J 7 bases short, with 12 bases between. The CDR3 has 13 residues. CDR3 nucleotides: TGTGCCTGGAGTGTACTAGAAGGGGTTGGCTACACCTTC. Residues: CAWSVLEGVGYTF.

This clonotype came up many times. CDR3 amino acids: CASSLGGDTEAFF. CDR3 DNA: TGTGCCAGCAGTTTGGGGGGCGACACTGAAGCTTTCTTT. J is TRBJ1-1 and V is TRBV13, with D tentatively TRBD1 (6 bases). This CDR3 has 13 amino acids. The V end lost 6 bases, the J end lost 3 bases, and 11 bases lay between the germline ends. CDR1 is PRHDT, CDR2 FYEKMQ, per germline (reference sequence).

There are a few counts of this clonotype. This CDR3 reads CASSPLESSYEQYF. The CDR3 region has the DNA TGTGCCAGCAGCCCATTAGAGAGCTCCTACGAGCAGTACTTC. The J gene is TRBJ2-7, the V gene TRBV3-2. TRBV3-2 is listed as a pseudogene. The CDR3 spans 14 residues.

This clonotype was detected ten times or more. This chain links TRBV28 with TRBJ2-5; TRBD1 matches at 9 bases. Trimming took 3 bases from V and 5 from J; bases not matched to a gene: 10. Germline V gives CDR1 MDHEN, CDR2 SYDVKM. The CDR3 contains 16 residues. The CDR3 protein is CASSFDRGAFSETQYF. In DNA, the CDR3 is TGTGCCAGCAGTTTCGACAGGGGGGCCTTCAGCGAGACCCAGTACTTC.

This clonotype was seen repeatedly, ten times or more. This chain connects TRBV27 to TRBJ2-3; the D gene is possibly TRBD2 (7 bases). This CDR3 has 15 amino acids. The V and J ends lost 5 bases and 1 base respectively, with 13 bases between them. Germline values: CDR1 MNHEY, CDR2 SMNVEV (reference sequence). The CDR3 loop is CASSLLGGRTDTQYF. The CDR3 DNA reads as TGTGCCAGCAGTCTGTTGGGGGGGCGCACAGATACGCAGTATTTT.